The subject of this entry is one T cell receptor (beta chain). These data come from a study of blood T cell repertoires in COVID-19. In the study overall: PBMCs, B-cell-depleted T cells, or T cells provided the cDNA or gDNA that made up the material.

Only in-frame clones appear in the TCRdb table, and some are missing; sequencing was by immunoSEQ multiplex PCR. The profile shows about 170,000 clones, roughly four fifths of them singletons. The clonotype was recovered from a woman of 80 years or more with acute or convalescent COVID-19. The sequenced sample was peripheral blood.

This chain's CDR3 is CAWSVQGRPFF. Written as DNA, the CDR3 is TGTGCCTGGAGTGTACAGGGTAGACCTTTCTTT. This chain uses TRBV30 with TRBJ1-1; TRBD1 might be the D (6 bases). CDR3 length: 11 residues. Germline V CDR1 and CDR2: GTSNPN, SVGIG (reference sequence). V lost 0 bases to trimming and J lost 12 bases, with 11 bases between them.